The subject of this entry is one T cell receptor beta chain. Its antigen specificity is not known. From each donor, a roughly 2.5 ml peripheral blood sample was collected into PAXgene tubes and stored at -80 degrees C. Without any T cell sorting, total RNA was extracted from whole blood using the PAXgene blood miRNA kit on an automated QIAcube. Peripheral blood from monozygotic twin pairs concordant or discordant for inflammatory bowel disease was subjected to deep TCRalpha and TCRbeta repertoire profiling with unique molecular barcoding. Smoking habits were recorded for all twin pairs, with individuals classified as current, former or never smokers. Library prep was done by 5' RACE. Preparation of each TCR library used approximately 3,700 ng of total RNA. cDNA was synthesized with SMARTScribe reverse transcriptase in eight separate reactions per sample. During cDNA synthesis, unique molecular identifiers containing a 6-nucleotide sample barcode were introduced by template switching. Two nested PCRs of approximately 16 and 9 cycles amplified the TCRalpha and TCRbeta cDNA, and bead purification followed each PCR. Before amplification, the cDNA was treated with uracil DNA-glycosylase and purified using the QIAquick PCR purification kit. The second PCR was the step at which Illumina TruSeq-compatible adapters and sample-specific barcodes were added. TapeStation and Qubit were used to check library quality and concentration, and approximately 5.5 ng of each library went into the pool. Sequencing of the pooled libraries was done on an Illumina HiSeq2500 single-index Rapid Run using custom sequencing primers and 2 x 100 bp reads. In the original analysis: MiGEC version 1.2.6 was used for UMI-based consensus assembly, which corrected PCR and sequencing errors. V(D)J alignment, clonotype assembly and CDR3 extraction were performed with MiXCR version 2.1.1. Normalisation of gene usage, clonotype sharing and MAIT/NKT TCR abundance was achieved by analysing the top 1000, 10 000 and 20 000 clonotypes per sample. After downsampling to 27 000 UMIs, diversity was calculated as the inverse Simpson index using the vegan R package. Paired Mann-Whitney U tests were applied to discordant twin pairs, and Benjamini-Hochberg correction was used for multiple testing. Each CDR3 protein sequence appears as one entry after TCRdb reprocessed the reads, and no DNA is included. These V and J calls originate from TCRdb's pipeline instead of the authors' own analysis. For this sample, the table gives approximately 140,000 distinct CDR3 sequences. The ten top clones hold roughly 2.5% of the sample.

The data belong to a study of monozygotic twins with inflammatory bowel disease (dated by TCRdb to about 2019). About the full investigation: In total, some 30 monozygotic twin pairs made up the full study: 19 Danish pairs, all IBD-discordant, plus nine German pairs, of which four were IBD-concordant and five were IBD-discordant. The search for disease-associated traits relied mainly on comparing, within discordant pairs, IBD patients with their genetically identical healthy co-twins. Each individual had, on average, about 151 000 unique TCRalpha sequences and 181 000 unique TCRbeta sequences available for analysis.

Overall study results and their limits: Because patients were on differing immunosuppressive treatments, the repertoires may have picked up extra background noise and inter-individual variability. Distinction between different T cell subtypes could not be achieved in the analysis. Measured by the inverse Simpson index, TCRbeta repertoire diversity was lower in IBD patients than in their healthy co-twins. IBD patients shared fewer clonotypes with other individuals than healthy twins did, most markedly in patients showing signs of disease activity. No single strong signal or clonotype linked to IBD turned up in the results, so the idea that one exists was not supported. Repertoire similarity did not differ between concordant and discordant twins, which could be due to limited statistical power.

The CDR3 contains 16 residues, cysteine and phenylalanine counted. Nucleotide data are not available. Sequences LGHNA (CDR1) and YNFKEQ (CDR2) are obtained from the germline V gene. This clonotype was obtained from a human donor with ulcerative colitis or Crohn's disease, or a healthy co-twin of an affected twin (not recorded which). This receptor chain uses TRBV4-2 and TRBJ2-7; as DNA is missing, the TRBD1 call by TCRdb cannot be tested. The sequenced sample consisted of blood. The CDR3 amino acid sequence is: CASSQDRGALSYEQYF.